This T cell receptor (beta chain) stems from a study of OX40 agonist ivuxolimab in advanced cancers. Study observations and caveats: Determination of antigen specificity was not performed for the expanded peripheral T cells.

As for this clone: The antigen is unknown.

This table comes from immunoSEQ multiplex PCR, and its TCRdb copy is limited to in-frame clones, with some not included. The sample lists over 65,000 clones, approximately 86% seen once, with about 8% in the top ten. V was clipped by 3 bases and J by 12 bases, with 9 bases between them. The CDR3 length is 11 residues. The germline V gene encodes CDR1 SEHNR and CDR2 FQNEAQ (reference sequence). The sequenced sample was CD4+ or CD8+ T cells sorted from blood, obtained in a trial of the OX40 agonist ivuxolimab. This sequence originates from an adult with an advanced solid tumor such as melanoma, head and neck, liver or kidney cancer. This chain joins TRBV7-9 and TRBJ2-1; no clear D gene. CDR3 nucleotides: TGTGCCAGCAGCTTGACTCCCCGGCAGTTCTTC. Its translation is CASSLTPRQFF.